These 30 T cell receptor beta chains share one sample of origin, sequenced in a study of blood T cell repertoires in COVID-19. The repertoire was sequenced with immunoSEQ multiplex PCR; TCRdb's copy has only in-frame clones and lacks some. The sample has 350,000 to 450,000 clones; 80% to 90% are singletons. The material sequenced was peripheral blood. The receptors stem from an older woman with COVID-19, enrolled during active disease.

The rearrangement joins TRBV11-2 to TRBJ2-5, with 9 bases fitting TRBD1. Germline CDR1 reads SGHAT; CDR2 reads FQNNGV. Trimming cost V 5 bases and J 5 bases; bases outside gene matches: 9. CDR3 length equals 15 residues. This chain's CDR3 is CASSRDRDAWETQYF. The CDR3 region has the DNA TGTGCCAGCAGCCGGGACAGGGACGCATGGGAGACCCAGTACTTC.

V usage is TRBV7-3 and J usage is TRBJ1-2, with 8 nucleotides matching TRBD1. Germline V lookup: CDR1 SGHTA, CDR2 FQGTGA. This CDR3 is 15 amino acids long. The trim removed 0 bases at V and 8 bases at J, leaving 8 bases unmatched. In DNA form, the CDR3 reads TGTGCCAGCAGCTTAACACAGGGGGGAGTTATAGGCTACACCTTC. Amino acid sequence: CASSLTQGGVIGYTF.

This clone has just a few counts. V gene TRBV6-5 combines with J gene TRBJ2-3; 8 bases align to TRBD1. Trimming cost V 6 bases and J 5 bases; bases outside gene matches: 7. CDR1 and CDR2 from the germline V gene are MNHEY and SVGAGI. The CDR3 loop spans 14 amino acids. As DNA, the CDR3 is TGTGCCAGCAGAACGACAGGGACAGGAGATACGCAGTATTTT. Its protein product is CASRTTGTGDTQYF.

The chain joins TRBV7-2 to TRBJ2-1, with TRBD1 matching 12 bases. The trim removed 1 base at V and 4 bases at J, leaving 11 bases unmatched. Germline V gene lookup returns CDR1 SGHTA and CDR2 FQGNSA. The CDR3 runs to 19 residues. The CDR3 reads CASSLVGTGGAGSYNEQFF. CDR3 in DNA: TGTGCCAGCAGCTTAGTGGGGACAGGGGGCGCCGGTTCGTACAATGAGCAGTTCTTC.

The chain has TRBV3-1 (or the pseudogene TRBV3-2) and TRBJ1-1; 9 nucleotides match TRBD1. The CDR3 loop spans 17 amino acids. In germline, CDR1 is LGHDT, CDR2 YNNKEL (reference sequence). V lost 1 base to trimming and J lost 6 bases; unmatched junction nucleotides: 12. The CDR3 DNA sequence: TGTGCCAGCAGCCAAGGAGTACCGGGACAGGGTCGGGCTGAAGCTTTCTTT. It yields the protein CASSQGVPGQGRAEAFF.

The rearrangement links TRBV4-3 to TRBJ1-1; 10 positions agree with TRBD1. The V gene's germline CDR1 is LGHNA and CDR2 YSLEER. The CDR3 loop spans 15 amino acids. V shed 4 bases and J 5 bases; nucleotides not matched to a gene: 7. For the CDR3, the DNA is TGCGCCAGCAGCCGTCTCGGGACAGGGGCTACTGAAGCTTTCTTT. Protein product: CASSRLGTGATEAFF.

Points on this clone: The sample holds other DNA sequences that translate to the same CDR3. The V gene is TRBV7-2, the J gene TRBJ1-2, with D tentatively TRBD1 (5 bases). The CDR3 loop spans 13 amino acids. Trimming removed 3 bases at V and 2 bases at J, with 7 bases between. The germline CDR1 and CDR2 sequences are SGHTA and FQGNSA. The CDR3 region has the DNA TGTGCCAGCAGCTTCGCAGGGAACTATGGCTACACCTTC. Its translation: CASSFAGNYGYTF.

CDR3 DNA sequence: TGTGCCAGCAGTTACTCCTTGAGGGGGCGGAATGAAGCTTTCTTT. This encodes CASSYSLRGRNEAFF. The chain has TRBV6-2 or TRBV6-3 and TRBJ1-1, with TRBD1 identical over 7 bases. The CDR3 is 15 residues long. Unmatched junction bases numbered 8, after V lost 0 bases and J lost 7 bases. Per the germline V gene, CDR1 is MNHEY and CDR2 is SVGEGT.

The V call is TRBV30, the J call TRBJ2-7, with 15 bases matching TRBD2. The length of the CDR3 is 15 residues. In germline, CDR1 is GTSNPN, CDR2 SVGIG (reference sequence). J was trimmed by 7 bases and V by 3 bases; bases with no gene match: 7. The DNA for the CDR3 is TGTGCCTGGAGCCGCGGACTAGCGGGGGGGCGGGAGCAGTACTTC. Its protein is CAWSRGLAGGREQYF.

CDR3 sequence reads: CTLLRGTNNEQFF. The CDR3 DNA reads TGCACCCTCCTGCGGGGAACGAACAATGAGCAGTTCTTC. V gene TRBV29-1 combines with J gene TRBJ2-1; D may be TRBD2 (6 bases). Germline CDR1 and CDR2: SQVTM and ANQGSEA. The CDR3 covers 13 residues.

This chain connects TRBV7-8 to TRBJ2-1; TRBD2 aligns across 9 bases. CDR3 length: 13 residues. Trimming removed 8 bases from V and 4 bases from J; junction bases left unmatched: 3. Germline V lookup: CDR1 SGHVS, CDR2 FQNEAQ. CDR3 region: CASQRGEYNEQFF. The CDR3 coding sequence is TGTGCCAGCCAGCGGGGGGAATACAATGAGCAGTTCTTC.

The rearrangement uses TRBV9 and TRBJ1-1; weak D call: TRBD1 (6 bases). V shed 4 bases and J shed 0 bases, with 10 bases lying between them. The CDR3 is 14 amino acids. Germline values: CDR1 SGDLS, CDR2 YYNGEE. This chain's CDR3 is CASSRGDMNTEAFF. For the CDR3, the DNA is TGTGCCAGCAGCCGTGGGGACATGAACACTGAAGCTTTCTTT.

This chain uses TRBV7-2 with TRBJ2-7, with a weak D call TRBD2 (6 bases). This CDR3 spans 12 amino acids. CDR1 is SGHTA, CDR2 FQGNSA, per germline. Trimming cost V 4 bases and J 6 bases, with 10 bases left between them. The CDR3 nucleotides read TGTGCCAGCAGCTCTCCTAGCGTCGAGCAGTACTTC. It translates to CASSSPSVEQYF.

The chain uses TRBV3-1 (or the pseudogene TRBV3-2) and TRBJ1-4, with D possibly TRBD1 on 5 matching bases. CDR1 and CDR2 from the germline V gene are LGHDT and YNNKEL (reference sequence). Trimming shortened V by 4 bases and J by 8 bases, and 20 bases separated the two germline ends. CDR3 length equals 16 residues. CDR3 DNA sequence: TGTGCCAGCAGCCCCAATGGGGCGGAATTCGGGGAAAAACTGTTTTTT. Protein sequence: CASSPNGAEFGEKLFF.

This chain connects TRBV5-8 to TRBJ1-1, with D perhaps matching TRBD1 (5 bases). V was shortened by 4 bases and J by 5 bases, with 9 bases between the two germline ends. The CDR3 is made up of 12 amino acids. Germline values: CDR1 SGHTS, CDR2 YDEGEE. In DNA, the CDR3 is TGTGCCAGCAGCCTGACAGCGACTGAAGCTTTCTTT. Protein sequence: CASSLTATEAFF. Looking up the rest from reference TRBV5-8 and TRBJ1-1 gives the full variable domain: EAGVTQSPTHLIKTRGQQATLRCSPISGHTSVYWYQQALGLGLQFLLWYDEGEERNRGNFPPRFSGRQFPNYSSELNVNALELEDSALYLCASSLTATEAFFGQGTRLTVV.

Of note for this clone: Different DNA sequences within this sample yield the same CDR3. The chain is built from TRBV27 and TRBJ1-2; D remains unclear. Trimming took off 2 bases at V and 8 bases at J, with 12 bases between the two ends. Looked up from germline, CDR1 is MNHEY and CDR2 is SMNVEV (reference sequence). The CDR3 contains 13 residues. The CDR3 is CASSLRQAGGYTF. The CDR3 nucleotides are TGTGCCAGCAGTTTACGTCAGGCGGGGGGCTACACCTTC.

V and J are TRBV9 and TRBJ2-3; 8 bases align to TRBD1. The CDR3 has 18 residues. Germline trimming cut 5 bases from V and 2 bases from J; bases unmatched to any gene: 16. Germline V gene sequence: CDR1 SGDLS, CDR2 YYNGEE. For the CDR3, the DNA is TGTGCCAGCAGAGGAGGACAGGGTGATTGGGACGACACAGATACGCAGTATTTT. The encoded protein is CASRGGQGDWDDTDTQYF.

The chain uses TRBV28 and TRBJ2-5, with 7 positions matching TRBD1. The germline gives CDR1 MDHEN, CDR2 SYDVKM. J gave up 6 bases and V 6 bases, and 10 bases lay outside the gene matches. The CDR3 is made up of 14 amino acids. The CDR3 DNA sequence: TGTGCCAGCAGGACACAGGGGTTGCGAAAGACCCAGTACTTC. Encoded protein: CASRTQGLRKTQYF.

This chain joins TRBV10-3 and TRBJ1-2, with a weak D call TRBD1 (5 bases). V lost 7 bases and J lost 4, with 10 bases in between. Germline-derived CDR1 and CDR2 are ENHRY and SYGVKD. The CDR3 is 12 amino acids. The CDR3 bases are TGTGCCATCACGGAGGGGAGCTATGGCTACACCTTC. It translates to CAITEGSYGYTF.

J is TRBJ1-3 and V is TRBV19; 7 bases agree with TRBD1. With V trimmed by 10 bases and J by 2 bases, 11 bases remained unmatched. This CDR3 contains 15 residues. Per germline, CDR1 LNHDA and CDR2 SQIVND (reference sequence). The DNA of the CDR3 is TGTGCCACCGCAACAGGGGAAACTACTGGAAACACCATATATTTT. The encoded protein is CATATGETTGNTIYF.

The CDR3 DNA reads TGTGCCAGCAGCGGGACAGGGGCCGGGGTTAACAATGAGCAGTTCTTC. Its translation is CASSGTGAGVNNEQFF. The rearrangement uses TRBV7-3 and TRBJ2-1; TRBD1 aligns across 10 bases. The V gene end was trimmed by 5 bases and the J gene end by 5 bases; junction bases not matched to a gene: 9. Per the germline V gene, CDR1 is SGHTA and CDR2 is FQGTGA. The CDR3 has 16 residues.

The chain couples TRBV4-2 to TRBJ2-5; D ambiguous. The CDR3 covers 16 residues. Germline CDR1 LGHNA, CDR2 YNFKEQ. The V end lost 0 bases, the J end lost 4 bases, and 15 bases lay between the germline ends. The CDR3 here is CASSQDLSSGLETQYF. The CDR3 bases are TGTGCCAGCAGCCAAGATCTAAGTTCAGGCCTAGAGACCCAGTACTTC.

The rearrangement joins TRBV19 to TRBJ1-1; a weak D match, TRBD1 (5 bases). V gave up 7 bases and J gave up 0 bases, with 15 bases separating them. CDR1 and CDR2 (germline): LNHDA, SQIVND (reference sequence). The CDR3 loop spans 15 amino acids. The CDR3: CASTLAQDMNTEAFF. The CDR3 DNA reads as TGTGCCAGTACCTTAGCACAGGACATGAACACTGAAGCTTTCTTT.

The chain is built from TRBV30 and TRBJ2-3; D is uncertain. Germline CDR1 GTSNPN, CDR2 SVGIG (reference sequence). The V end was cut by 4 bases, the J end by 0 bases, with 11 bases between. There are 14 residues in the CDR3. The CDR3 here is CAWNLQLSTDTQYF. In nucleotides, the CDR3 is TGTGCCTGGAATCTTCAGTTAAGCACAGATACGCAGTATTTT.

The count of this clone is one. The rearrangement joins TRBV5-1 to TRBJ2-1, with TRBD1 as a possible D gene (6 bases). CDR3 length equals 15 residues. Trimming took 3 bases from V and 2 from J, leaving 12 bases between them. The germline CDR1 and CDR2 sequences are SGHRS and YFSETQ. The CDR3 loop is CASSSTGLTYNEQFF. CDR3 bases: TGCGCCAGCAGCTCCACAGGGCTAACCTACAATGAGCAGTTCTTC.

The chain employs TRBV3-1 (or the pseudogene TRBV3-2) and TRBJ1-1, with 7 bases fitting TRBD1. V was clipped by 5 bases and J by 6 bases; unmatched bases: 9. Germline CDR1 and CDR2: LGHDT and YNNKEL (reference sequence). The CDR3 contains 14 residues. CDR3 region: CASSNGQDGPEAFF. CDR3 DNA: TGTGCCAGCAGCAACGGACAGGACGGGCCTGAAGCTTTCTTT.

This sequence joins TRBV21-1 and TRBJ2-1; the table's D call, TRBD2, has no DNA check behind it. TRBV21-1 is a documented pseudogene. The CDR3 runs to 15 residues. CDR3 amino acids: CASSKSSLRYNEQFF. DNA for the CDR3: TGTGCCAGCAGCAAGTCTAGTCTGAGGTACAATGAGCAGTTCTTC.

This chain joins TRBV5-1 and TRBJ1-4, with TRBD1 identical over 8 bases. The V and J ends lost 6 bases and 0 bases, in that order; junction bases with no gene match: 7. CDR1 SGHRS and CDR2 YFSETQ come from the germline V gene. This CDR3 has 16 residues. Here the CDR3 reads CASKLQGVSTNEKLFF. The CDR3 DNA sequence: TGCGCCAGCAAGTTACAGGGGGTATCAACTAATGAAAAACTGTTTTTT.

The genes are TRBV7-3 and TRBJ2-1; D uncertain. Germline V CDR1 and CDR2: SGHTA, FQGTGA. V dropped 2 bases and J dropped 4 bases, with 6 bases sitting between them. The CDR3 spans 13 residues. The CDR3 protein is CASSLAAYNEQFF. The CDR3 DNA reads TGTGCCAGCAGCTTAGCGGCTTACAATGAGCAGTTCTTC.

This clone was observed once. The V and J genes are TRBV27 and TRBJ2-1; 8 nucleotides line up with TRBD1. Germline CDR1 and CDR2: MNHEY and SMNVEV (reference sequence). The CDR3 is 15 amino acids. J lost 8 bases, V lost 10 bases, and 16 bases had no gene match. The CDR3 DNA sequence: TGTGCCACTCTCTCCCCCGGACAGGGCCGTTATGAGCAGTTCTTC. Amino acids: CATLSPGQGRYEQFF.